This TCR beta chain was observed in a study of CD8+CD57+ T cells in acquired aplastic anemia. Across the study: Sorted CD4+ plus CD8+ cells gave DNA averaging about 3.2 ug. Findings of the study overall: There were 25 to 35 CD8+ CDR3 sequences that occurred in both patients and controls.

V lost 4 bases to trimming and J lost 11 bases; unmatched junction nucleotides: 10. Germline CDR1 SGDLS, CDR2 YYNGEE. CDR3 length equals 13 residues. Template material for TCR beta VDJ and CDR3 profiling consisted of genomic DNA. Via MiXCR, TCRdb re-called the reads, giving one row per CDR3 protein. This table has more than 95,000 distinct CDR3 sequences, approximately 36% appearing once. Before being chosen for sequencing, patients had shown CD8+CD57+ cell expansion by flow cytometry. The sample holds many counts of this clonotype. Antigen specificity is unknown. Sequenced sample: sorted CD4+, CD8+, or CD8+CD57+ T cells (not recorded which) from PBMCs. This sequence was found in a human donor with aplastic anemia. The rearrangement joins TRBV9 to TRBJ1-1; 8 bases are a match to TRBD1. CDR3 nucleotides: TGTGCCAGCAGCCCGCGACAGGGGTTAGGCGCTTTCTTT. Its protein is CASSPRQGLGAFF.